The 31 T cell receptor beta chains below come from one sample, sequenced in a study of blood T cell repertoires in COVID-19. Here immunoSEQ multiplex PCR was the method, and the copy in TCRdb shows in-frame clones only, minus some. The sample shows 100,000 to 150,000 clones, approximately 90% of them seen only once. Sample: peripheral blood. These receptors originate from a human donor in a cohort sampled during active COVID-19.

About this clone itself: The same CDR3 is also encoded by other DNA sequences in this sample. Written as DNA, the CDR3 is TGCAGTGCTAGAGCTAGCTACGAGCAGTACTTC. Protein product: CSARASYEQYF. The chain is built from TRBV20-1 and TRBJ2-7; D ambiguous. The germline V and J ends were trimmed by 1 base and 3 bases, with 4 bases remaining between them. CDR1 DFQATT and CDR2 SNEGSKA come from the germline V gene (reference sequence). CDR3 length equals 11 residues.

V usage is TRBV3-1 (or the pseudogene TRBV3-2) and J usage is TRBJ1-5; the match to TRBD1 covers 10 bases. J lost 2 bases, V lost 4 bases, and 5 bases had no gene match. The CDR3 is 16 residues long. In germline, CDR1 is LGHDT, CDR2 YNNKEL (reference sequence). The CDR3 spells CASSLRGTGGNQPQHF. CDR3 bases: TGTGCCAGCAGCCTCCGCGGGACAGGGGGCAATCAGCCCCAGCATTTT.

The gene calls are TRBV27 and TRBJ1-1; possible D gene TRBD1, 5 bases. The CDR3 loop spans 14 amino acids. V was pared by 3 bases and J by 1 base, with 9 bases between. From germline, CDR1 is MNHEY and CDR2 SMNVEV (reference sequence). DNA of the CDR3: TGTGCCAGCAGTTTTGCGGGACCGAACACTGAAGCTTTCTTT. This translates into CASSFAGPNTEAFF.

This chain links TRBV11-2 with TRBJ1-5; 7 bases fit TRBD1. Germline V gene lookup returns CDR1 SGHAT and CDR2 FQNNGV. CDR3 length equals 16 residues. The trim removed 3 bases at V and 2 bases at J, leaving 7 bases unmatched. CDR3 nucleotides: TGTGCCAGCAGCTTTTCAGGGGGATCGGGCAATCAGCCCCAGCATTTT. It encodes CASSFSGGSGNQPQHF.

The CDR3 is CASSRRGQADTQYF. The DNA for the CDR3 is TGTGCCAGCAGCCGAAGGGGGCAGGCAGATACGCAGTATTTT. The chain couples TRBV28 to TRBJ2-3; TRBD1 matches at 7 bases. Germline V lookup: CDR1 MDHEN, CDR2 SYDVKM. With V trimmed by 6 bases and J by 4 bases, 7 bases remained unmatched. This CDR3 is 14 amino acids long. The full variable domain, rest sourced from reference TRBV28 and TRBJ2-3, is DVKVTQSSRYLVKRTGEKVFLECVQDMDHENMFWYRQDPGLGLRLIYFSYDVKMKEKGDIPEGYSVSREKKERFSLILESASTNQTSMYLCASSRRGQADTQYFGPGTRLTVL.

The genes are TRBV28 and TRBJ2-7; 7 bases map to TRBD2. Germline assignment: CDR1 MDHEN and CDR2 SYDVKM. The junction had 7 bases not matched to a gene; V was cut back by 7 bases and J by 4 bases. The CDR3 totals 13 residues. CDR3 region: CASTIGRFYEQYF. The CDR3 nucleotides are TGTGCCAGCACCATCGGGAGGTTTTACGAGCAGTACTTC.

V gene TRBV28 combines with J gene TRBJ2-7; unclear D gene. The CDR3 loop spans 14 amino acids. Per the germline V gene, CDR1 is MDHEN and CDR2 is SYDVKM. V was cut by 1 base and J by 2 bases, with 9 bases left in between. DNA for the CDR3: TGTGCCAGCAGTTTATCCAGGCCCCCCTACGAGCAGTACTTC. Encoded protein: CASSLSRPPYEQYF.

The chain is built from TRBV6-6 and TRBJ2-1; 11 bases map to TRBD2. Trimming removed 3 bases from V and 7 bases from J; junction bases left unmatched: 8. The CDR3 is 16 amino acids. CDR1 MNHNY and CDR2 SVGAGI come from the germline V gene (reference sequence). CDR3 sequence: CASSYSPGLADNEQFF. In DNA form, the CDR3 reads TGTGCCAGCAGTTATTCCCCGGGACTAGCGGATAATGAGCAGTTCTTC.

The genes are TRBV9 and TRBJ1-2; 7 bases match TRBD1. The CDR3 runs to 15 residues. Germline V gene data show CDR1 as SGDLS and CDR2 as YYNGEE. V lost 4 bases to trimming and J lost 5 bases; unmatched junction nucleotides: 11. The CDR3 spells CASSPRTGRGYGYTF. The DNA for the CDR3 is TGTGCCAGCAGCCCCCGGACAGGACGGGGATATGGCTACACCTTC.

The rearrangement links TRBV5-1 to TRBJ2-5; the match to TRBD2 covers 15 bases. J lost 4 bases, V lost 4 bases, and 8 bases had no gene match. The germline CDR1 and CDR2 sequences are SGHRS and YFSETQ. The CDR3 totals 17 residues. The CDR3 is CASSLGLAGGPGETQYF. CDR3 sequence (DNA): TGCGCCAGCAGCCTAGGACTAGCGGGGGGGCCGGGAGAGACCCAGTACTTC.

CDR3 sequence reads: CASSAGTVHNEQFF. The CDR3 DNA is TGTGCCAGCAGTGCCGGGACAGTACACAATGAGCAGTTCTTC. The V and J genes are TRBV2 and TRBJ2-1; TRBD1 aligns across 7 bases. The CDR3 consists of 14 residues. Germline V gives CDR1 SNHLY, CDR2 FYNNEI. J gave up 5 bases and V 4 bases, and 5 bases lay outside the gene matches.

This clone was recorded only once. This chain links TRBV5-1 with TRBJ1-2; no definite D call. CDR1 SGHRS and CDR2 YFSETQ come from the germline V gene. Trimming removed 0 bases from V and 7 bases from J, with 10 bases in between. This CDR3 spans 13 amino acids. DNA of the CDR3: TGCGCCAGCAGCTTGGTTCCCTCAGGTGGCTACACCTTC. As protein: CASSLVPSGGYTF.

The V call is TRBV4-1, the J call TRBJ2-1, with TRBD2 matching over 11 bases. With V trimmed by 1 base and J by 7 bases, 9 bases remained unmatched. This CDR3 has 17 amino acids. CDR1 and CDR2 from the germline V gene are MGHRA and YSYEKL. CDR3 coding DNA: TGCGCCAGCAGCCAAGCCCCTTATATAGCGGGAGGGAATGAGCAGTTCTTC. It codes for CASSQAPYIAGGNEQFF.

The CDR3 DNA is TGTGCCAGCAGTGATGGGAAGCGGGGGTCGGATGAGCAGTTCTTC. Translated, it gives CASSDGKRGSDEQFF. The chain employs TRBV6-4 and TRBJ2-1; 8 nucleotides line up with TRBD2. Germline lookup yields CDR1 MRHNA and CDR2 SNTAGT. With 3 bases clipped from V and 8 bases from J, the junction kept 9 bases outside the gene matches. The CDR3 covers 15 residues.

The chain employs TRBV7-2 and TRBJ1-2; D possibly corresponds to TRBD1 (6 bases). CDR1 and CDR2 (germline): SGHTA, FQGNSA. The CDR3 runs 15 residues. Trimming stripped 5 bases from V and 4 bases from J, with 17 bases between. The CDR3 spells CASSLGQGLAYGYTF. CDR3 nucleotides: TGTGCCAGCAGCCTCGGCCAGGGGCTGGCCTATGGCTACACCTTC.

The chain couples TRBV4-1 to TRBJ2-3; 12 bases agree with TRBD2. The CDR3 is 17 residues long. CDR1 MGHRA and CDR2 YSYEKL come from the germline V gene. V lost 1 base, J lost 4 bases, and 6 bases stayed unmatched. The CDR3 DNA reads as TGCGCCAGCAGCCAAGCCTCAACTAGCGGGAGGTCAGATACGCAGTATTTT. It translates to CASSQASTSGRSDTQYF.

The chain has TRBV10-3 and TRBJ2-5, with 7 bases aligning to TRBD1. CDR1 and CDR2 (germline): ENHRY, SYGVKD. With 1 base clipped from V and 2 bases from J, the junction kept 4 bases outside the gene matches. The CDR3 has 15 amino acids. DNA of the CDR3: TGTGCCATCAGTGAGTTTGGACAGGAACAAGAGACCCAGTACTTC. It encodes CAISEFGQEQETQYF.

The chain employs TRBV6-6 and TRBJ2-5, with TRBD2 as a possible D gene (5 bases). The V gene lost 5 bases and the J gene lost 3 bases, with 22 bases spanning the gap. Germline loops: CDR1 MNHNY, CDR2 SVGAGI (reference sequence). This CDR3 comprises 17 residues. The CDR3 DNA reads TGTGCCAGCAGTCCTCCTCCTCGGACTCGCCTGGAAGAGACCCAGTACTTC. Translating gives CASSPPPRTRLEETQYF.

The genes are TRBV18 and TRBJ2-5; 7 positions agree with TRBD1. Germline loops: CDR1 KGHSH, CDR2 LQKENI. The CDR3 is made up of 13 amino acids. V shed 3 bases, J shed 3 bases, and the junction held 1 base outside the gene matches. DNA of the CDR3: TGTGCCAGCTCACCTGGGACAGAAGAGACCCAGTACTTC. It is translated as CASSPGTEETQYF.

The chain carries TRBV5-1 and TRBJ2-7; 12 nucleotides line up with TRBD1. This CDR3 contains 15 residues. V shed 3 bases and J 4 bases; nucleotides not matched to a gene: 5. Germline V gene lookup returns CDR1 SGHRS and CDR2 YFSETQ. The CDR3, as DNA: TGCGCCAGCAGCTGGAGGGGACAGGGGGCTTACGAGCAGTACTTC. It specifies CASSWRGQGAYEQYF.

The chain carries TRBV7-6 and TRBJ2-1; perhaps TRBD2 as D (5 bases). The V gene's germline CDR1 is SGHVS and CDR2 FNYEAQ. This CDR3 has 16 residues. Trimming cost V 4 bases and J 1 base, with 14 bases left between them. The CDR3 spells CASSYRAVYSYNEQFF. For the CDR3, the DNA is TGTGCCAGCAGCTACAGAGCGGTTTATTCCTACAATGAGCAGTTCTTC.

The V call is TRBV5-1, the J call TRBJ2-2, with 9 bases aligning to TRBD1. Per germline, CDR1 SGHRS and CDR2 YFSETQ. The CDR3 is made up of 16 amino acids. The J segment lost 5 bases and the V segment lost 3 bases, leaving 8 bases of the junction unmatched. CDR3 nucleotides: TGCGCCAGCAGCTACACTCCTGACAGGGGGACCGGGGAGCTGTTTTTT. The encoded protein is CASSYTPDRGTGELFF.

This clone was seen only once. The CDR3 DNA reads TGTGCCAGCAGTGAGTACAGCTCCTACGAGCAGTACTTC. This gives the protein CASSEYSSYEQYF. The chain recombines TRBV6-1 with TRBJ2-7; no reliable D call. The CDR3 length is 13 residues. Per germline, CDR1 MNHNS and CDR2 SASEGT. Trimming removed 3 bases from V and 0 bases from J, with 6 bases in between.

The rearrangement joins TRBV18 to TRBJ2-3, with D possibly being TRBD2 (6 bases). Germline-derived CDR1 and CDR2 are KGHSH and LQKENI. This CDR3 contains 12 residues. Trimming took 6 bases from V and 9 from J, leaving 13 bases between them. This CDR3 is CASSPVEGTQYF. The DNA of the CDR3 is TGTGCCAGCTCCCCCGTGGAGGGGACGCAGTATTTT.

The V gene is TRBV5-6, the J gene TRBJ2-1; TRBD2 might be the D (6 bases). Germline CDR1 and CDR2: SGHDT and YYEEEE. CDR3 length: 18 residues. V lost 3 bases and J 8 bases, leaving 27 bases between the germline ends. CDR3 nucleotides: TGTGCCAGCAGCTCCGGGTGGGGGTCGGGACTCATAGCCCATGAGCAGTTCTTC. Protein sequence: CASSSGWGSGLIAHEQFF.

The chain joins TRBV5-5 to TRBJ1-4; 9 bases align to TRBD1. Germline CDR1 reads SGHKS; CDR2 reads YYEKEE (reference sequence). V lost 4 bases to trimming and J lost 6 bases; unmatched junction nucleotides: 4. The CDR3 is made up of 14 amino acids. The CDR3 region has the DNA TGTGCCAGCAGCCCAACAGGGGGCGATGAAAAACTGTTTTTT. Protein sequence: CASSPTGGDEKLFF.

Here the CDR3 DNA reads TGTGCCAGCTCACCAGGGTCCGAACGGGGGTACACTGAAGCTTTCTTT. Amino acid sequence: CASSPGSERGYTEAFF. V usage is TRBV18 and J usage is TRBJ1-1; tentative D call: TRBD1 (5 bases). V dropped 2 bases and J dropped 3 bases, with 16 bases sitting between them. Germline CDR1 reads KGHSH; CDR2 reads LQKENI. The CDR3 spans 16 residues.

V gene TRBV6-5 combines with J gene TRBJ2-1; D gene unclear. Germline V gene data show CDR1 as MNHEY and CDR2 as SVGAGI. The CDR3 spans 16 residues. Trimming cost V 2 bases and J 7 bases, with 18 bases left between them. The CDR3 reads CASSYDSLGLGNEQFF. DNA of the CDR3: TGTGCCAGCAGTTACGATTCCCTGGGCCTTGGGAATGAGCAGTTCTTC.

The chain is built from TRBV3-1 (or the pseudogene TRBV3-2) and TRBJ2-3; D may be TRBD1 (7 bases). Germline V gene sequence: CDR1 LGHDT, CDR2 YNNKEL (reference sequence). This CDR3 is 17 amino acids long. V was trimmed by 4 bases and J by 0 bases, leaving 17 bases between them. For the CDR3, the DNA is TGTGCCAGCAGCCGGGGGGCAGGGGGGTTCAGCACAGATACGCAGTATTTT. It translates to CASSRGAGGFSTDTQYF.

The chain is built from TRBV20-1 and TRBJ1-1, with 7 bases that match TRBD1. V was pared by 3 bases and J by 3 bases, with 4 bases of the junction left unmatched. The CDR3 loop spans 13 amino acids. Germline V gene sequence: CDR1 DFQATT, CDR2 SNEGSKA (reference sequence). In DNA form, the CDR3 reads TGCAGTGCTAGTCTGCAGGGGGACACTGAAGCTTTCTTT. This gives the protein CSASLQGDTEAFF.

This clone was recorded once. This chain joins TRBV4-1 and TRBJ1-5; D not resolved. V lost 0 bases and J lost 5, with 8 bases in between. CDR3 length equals 14 residues. CDR1 is MGHRA, CDR2 YSYEKL, per germline. The DNA for the CDR3 is TGCGCCAGCAGCCAAGATCCCGTGTATCAGCCCCAGCATTTT. Translating it yields CASSQDPVYQPQHF.